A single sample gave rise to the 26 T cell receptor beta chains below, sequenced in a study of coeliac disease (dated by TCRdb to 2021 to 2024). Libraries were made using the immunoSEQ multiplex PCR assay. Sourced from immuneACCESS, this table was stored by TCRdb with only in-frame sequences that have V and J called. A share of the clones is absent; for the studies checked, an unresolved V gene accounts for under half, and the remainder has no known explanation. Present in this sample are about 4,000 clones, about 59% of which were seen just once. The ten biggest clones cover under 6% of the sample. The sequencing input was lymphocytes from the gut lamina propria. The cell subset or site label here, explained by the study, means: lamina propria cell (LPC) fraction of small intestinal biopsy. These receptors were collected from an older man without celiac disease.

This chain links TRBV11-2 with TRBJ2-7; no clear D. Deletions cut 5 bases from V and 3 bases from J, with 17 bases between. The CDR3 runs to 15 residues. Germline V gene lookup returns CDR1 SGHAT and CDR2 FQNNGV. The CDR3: CASSRTSRRNYEQYF. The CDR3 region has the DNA TGTGCCAGCAGCAGAACGTCACGCAGGAACTACGAGCAGTACTTC.

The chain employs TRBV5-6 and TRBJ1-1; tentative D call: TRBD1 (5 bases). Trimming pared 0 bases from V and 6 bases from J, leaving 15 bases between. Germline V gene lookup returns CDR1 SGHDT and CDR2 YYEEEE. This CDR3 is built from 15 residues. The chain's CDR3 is CASSLVDRRDAEAFF. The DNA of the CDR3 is TGTGCCAGCAGCTTGGTCGATAGGAGGGACGCTGAAGCTTTCTTT.

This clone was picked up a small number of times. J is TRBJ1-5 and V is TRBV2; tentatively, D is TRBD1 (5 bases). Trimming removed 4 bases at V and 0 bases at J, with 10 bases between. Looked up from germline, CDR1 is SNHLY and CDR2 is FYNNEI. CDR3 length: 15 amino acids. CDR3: CASSVEGDSNQPQHF. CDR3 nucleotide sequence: TGTGCCAGCAGTGTAGAAGGGGATAGCAATCAGCCCCAGCATTTT.

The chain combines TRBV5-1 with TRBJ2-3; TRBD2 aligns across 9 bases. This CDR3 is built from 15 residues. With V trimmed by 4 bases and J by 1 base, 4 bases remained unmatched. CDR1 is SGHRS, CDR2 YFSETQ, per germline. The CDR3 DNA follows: TGCGCCAGCAGCCCTCCTAGCGGGGGCACAGATACGCAGTATTTT. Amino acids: CASSPPSGGTDTQYF.

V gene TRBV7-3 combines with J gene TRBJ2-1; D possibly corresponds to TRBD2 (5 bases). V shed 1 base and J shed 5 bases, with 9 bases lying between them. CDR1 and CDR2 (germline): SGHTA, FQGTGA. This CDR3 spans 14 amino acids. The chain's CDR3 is CASSLSGPNNEQFF. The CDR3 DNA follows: TGTGCCAGCAGCTTAAGCGGGCCTAACAATGAGCAGTTCTTC.

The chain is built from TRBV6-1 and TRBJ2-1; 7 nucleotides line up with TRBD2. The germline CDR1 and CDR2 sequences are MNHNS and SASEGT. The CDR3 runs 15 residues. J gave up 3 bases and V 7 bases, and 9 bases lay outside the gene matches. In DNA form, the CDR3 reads TGTGCCAGCACCTATGACGGGGGGTTCTACAATGAGCAGTTCTTC. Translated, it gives CASTYDGGFYNEQFF.

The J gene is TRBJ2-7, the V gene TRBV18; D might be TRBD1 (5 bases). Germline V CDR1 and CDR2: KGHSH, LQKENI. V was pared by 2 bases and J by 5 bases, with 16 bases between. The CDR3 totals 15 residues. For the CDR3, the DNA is TGTGCCAGCTCACCAGACCAGGGCCCGAGAAACGAGCAGTACTTC. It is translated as CASSPDQGPRNEQYF.

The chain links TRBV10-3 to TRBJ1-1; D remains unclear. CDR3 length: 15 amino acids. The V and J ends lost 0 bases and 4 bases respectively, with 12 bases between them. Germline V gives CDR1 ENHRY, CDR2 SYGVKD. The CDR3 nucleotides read TGTGCCATCAGTGAGTCTACCGGTCAGGCCACTGAAGCTTTCTTT. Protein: CAISESTGQATEAFF.

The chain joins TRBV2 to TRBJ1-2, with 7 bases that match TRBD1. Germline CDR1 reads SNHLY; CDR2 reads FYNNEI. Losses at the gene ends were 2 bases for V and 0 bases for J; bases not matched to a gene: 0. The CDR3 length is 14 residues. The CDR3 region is CASSEQGANYGYTF. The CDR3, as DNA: TGTGCCAGCAGTGAACAGGGGGCTAACTATGGCTACACCTTC. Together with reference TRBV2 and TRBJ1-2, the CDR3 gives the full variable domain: EPEVTQTPSHQVTQMGQEVILRCVPISNHLYFYWYRQILGQKVEFLVSFYNNEISEKSEIFDDQFSVERPDGSNFTLKIRSTKLEDSAMYFCASSEQGANYGYTFGSGTRLTVV.

The CDR3 region has the DNA TGTGCCAGCAGCGTAGCTAGCGGGGGGTCATATGAGCAGTTCTTC. It specifies CASSVASGGSYEQFF. The chain couples TRBV9 to TRBJ2-1; TRBD2 matches 11 bases. The CDR3 is 15 residues long. The V and J ends lost 0 bases and 8 bases, in that order; junction bases with no gene match: 4. Germline values: CDR1 SGDLS, CDR2 YYNGEE.

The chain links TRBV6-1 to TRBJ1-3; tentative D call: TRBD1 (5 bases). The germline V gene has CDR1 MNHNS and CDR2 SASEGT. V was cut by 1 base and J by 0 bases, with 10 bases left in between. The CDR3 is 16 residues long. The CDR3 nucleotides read TGTGCCAGCAGTGAAGGGGGGGGTAGCTCTGGAAACACCATATATTTT. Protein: CASSEGGGSSGNTIYF.

CDR3 region: CSAQHSDTQYF. CDR3 nucleotides: TGCAGTGCCCAGCACAGCGATACGCAGTATTTT. J is TRBJ2-3 and V is TRBV20-1; D is ambiguous. The germline V gene encodes CDR1 DFQATT and CDR2 SNEGSKA (reference sequence). The V gene lost 6 bases and the J gene lost 6 bases, with 10 bases spanning the gap. The CDR3 loop spans 11 amino acids.

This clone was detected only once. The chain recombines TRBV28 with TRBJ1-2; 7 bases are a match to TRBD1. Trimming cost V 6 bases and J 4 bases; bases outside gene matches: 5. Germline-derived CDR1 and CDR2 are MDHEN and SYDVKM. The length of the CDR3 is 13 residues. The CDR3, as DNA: TGTGCCAGCAGGGAAGGGACAGTCTATGGCTACACCTTC. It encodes CASREGTVYGYTF.

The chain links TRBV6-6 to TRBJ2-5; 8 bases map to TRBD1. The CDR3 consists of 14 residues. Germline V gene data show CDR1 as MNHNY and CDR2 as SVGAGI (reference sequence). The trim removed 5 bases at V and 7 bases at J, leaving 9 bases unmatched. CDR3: CASSRTGSQGTQYF. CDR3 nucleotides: TGTGCCAGCAGTAGGACAGGGTCGCAGGGGACCCAGTACTTC.

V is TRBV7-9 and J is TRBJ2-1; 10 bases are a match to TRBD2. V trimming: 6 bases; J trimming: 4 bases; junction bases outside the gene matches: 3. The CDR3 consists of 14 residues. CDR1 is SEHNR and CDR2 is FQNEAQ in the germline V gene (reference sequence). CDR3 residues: CASRGLATYNEQFF. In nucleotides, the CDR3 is TGTGCCAGCAGGGGACTAGCGACATACAATGAGCAGTTCTTC.

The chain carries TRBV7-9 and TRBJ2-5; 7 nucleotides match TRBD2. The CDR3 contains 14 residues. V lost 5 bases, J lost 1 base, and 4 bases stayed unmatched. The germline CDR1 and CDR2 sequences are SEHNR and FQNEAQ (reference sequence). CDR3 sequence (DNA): TGTGCCAGCAGCGATTCTAGCGGCCAAGAGACCCAGTACTTC. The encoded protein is CASSDSSGQETQYF.

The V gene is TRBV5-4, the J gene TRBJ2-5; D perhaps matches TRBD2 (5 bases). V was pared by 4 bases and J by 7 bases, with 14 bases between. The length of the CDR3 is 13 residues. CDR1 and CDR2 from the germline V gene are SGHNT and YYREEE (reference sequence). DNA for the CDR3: TGTGCCAGCAGCCCTTGGGAGAGAGGGACCCAGTACTTC. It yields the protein CASSPWERGTQYF.

DNA of the CDR3: TGTGCCAGTAGTTTCTCCGGGACAGGGGAACGTACGCAGTATTTT. Translating gives CASSFSGTGERTQYF. V usage is TRBV19 and J usage is TRBJ2-3, with TRBD1 matching 10 bases. Germline V gene data show CDR1 as LNHDA and CDR2 as SQIVND (reference sequence). This CDR3 contains 15 residues. V lost 5 bases to trimming and J lost 8 bases; unmatched junction nucleotides: 10.

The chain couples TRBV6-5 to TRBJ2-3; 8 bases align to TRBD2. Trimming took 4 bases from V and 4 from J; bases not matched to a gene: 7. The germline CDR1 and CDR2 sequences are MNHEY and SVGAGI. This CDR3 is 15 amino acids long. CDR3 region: CASSFGGAVADTQYF. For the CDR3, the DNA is TGTGCCAGCAGTTTCGGGGGGGCCGTCGCAGATACGCAGTATTTT.

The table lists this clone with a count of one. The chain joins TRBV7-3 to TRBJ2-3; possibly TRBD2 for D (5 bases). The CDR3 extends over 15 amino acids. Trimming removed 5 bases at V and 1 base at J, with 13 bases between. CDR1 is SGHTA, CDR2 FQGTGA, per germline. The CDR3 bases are TGTGCCAGCAGCGTAAGGACTGGGGGCACAGATACGCAGTATTTT. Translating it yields CASSVRTGGTDTQYF.

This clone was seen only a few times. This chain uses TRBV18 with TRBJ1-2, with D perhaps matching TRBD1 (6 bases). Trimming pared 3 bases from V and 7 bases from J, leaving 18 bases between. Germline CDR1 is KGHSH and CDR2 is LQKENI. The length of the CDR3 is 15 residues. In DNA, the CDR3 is TGTGCCAGCTCACCCTCCGGACAGTCGCGCGGTGGCTACACCTTC. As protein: CASSPSGQSRGGYTF.

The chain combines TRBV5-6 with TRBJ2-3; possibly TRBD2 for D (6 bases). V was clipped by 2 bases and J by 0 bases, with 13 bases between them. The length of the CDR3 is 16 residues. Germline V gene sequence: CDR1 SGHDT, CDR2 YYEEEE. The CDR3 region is CASSFGAGTSTDTQYF. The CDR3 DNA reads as TGTGCCAGCAGCTTTGGGGCAGGGACTAGCACAGATACGCAGTATTTT.

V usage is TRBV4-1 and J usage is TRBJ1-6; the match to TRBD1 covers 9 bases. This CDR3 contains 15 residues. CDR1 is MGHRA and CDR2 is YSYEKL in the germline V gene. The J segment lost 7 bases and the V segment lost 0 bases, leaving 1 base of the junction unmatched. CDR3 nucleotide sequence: TGCGCCAGCAGCCAAGATGGACAGGGGAATTCACCCCTCCACTTT. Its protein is CASSQDGQGNSPLHF.

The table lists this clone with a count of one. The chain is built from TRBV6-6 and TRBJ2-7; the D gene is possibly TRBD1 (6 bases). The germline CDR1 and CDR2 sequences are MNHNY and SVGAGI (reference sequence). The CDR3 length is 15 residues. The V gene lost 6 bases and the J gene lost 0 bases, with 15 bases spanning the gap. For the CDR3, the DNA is TGTGCCAGCAGGTTAGGTAGGGGGAGCTCCTACGAGCAGTACTTC. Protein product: CASRLGRGSSYEQYF.

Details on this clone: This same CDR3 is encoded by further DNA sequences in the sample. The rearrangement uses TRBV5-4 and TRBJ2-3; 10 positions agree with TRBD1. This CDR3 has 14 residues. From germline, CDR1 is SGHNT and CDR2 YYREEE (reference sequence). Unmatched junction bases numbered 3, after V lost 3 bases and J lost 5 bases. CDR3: CASSSGQGKDTQYF. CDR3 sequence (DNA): TGTGCCAGCAGCTCGGGACAGGGGAAAGATACGCAGTATTTT.

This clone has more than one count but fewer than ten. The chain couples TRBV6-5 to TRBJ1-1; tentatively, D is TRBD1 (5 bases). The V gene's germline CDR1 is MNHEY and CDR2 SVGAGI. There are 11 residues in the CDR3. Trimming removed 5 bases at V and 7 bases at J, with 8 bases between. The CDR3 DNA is TGTGCCAGCAGTCAGGGATTTGAAGCTTTCTTT. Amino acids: CASSQGFEAFF.